A single sample gave rise to the 8 T cell receptor beta chains below, sequenced in a study of cytomegalovirus exposure and HLA in healthy donors. Produced via immunoSEQ multiplex PCR; TCRdb's table is partial and in-frame only. This table holds about 110,000 clones, 70% to 85% found once. The sequencing sample was made of PBMCs. All receptors derive from a woman aged 18-35 years in good health and CMV-seronegative.

The chain uses TRBV6-1 and TRBJ1-1; D gene ambiguous. The CDR3 loop spans 12 amino acids. V was pared by 5 bases and J by 3 bases, with 7 bases between. Germline assignment: CDR1 MNHNS and CDR2 SASEGT. In nucleotides, the CDR3 is TGTGCCAGCAGTCGTTCCGACACTGAAGCTTTCTTT. Translation gives CASSRSDTEAFF.

This clone was detected many times. The chain uses TRBV6-1 and TRBJ1-4; TRBD1 matches at 9 bases. CDR1 and CDR2 from the germline V gene are MNHNS and SASEGT. The CDR3 loop spans 14 amino acids. V trimming: 7 bases; J trimming: 8 bases; junction bases outside the gene matches: 8. The CDR3 DNA reads as TGTGCCAGCAATCCGGGACAGGGTAACGAAAAACTGTTTTTT. Translation: CASNPGQGNEKLFF.

V gene TRBV18 combines with J gene TRBJ2-5; a weak D match, TRBD1 (6 bases). Trimming left V 3 bases short and J 4 bases short, with 12 bases between. Germline V lookup: CDR1 KGHSH, CDR2 LQKENI. The CDR3 sequence is 14 residues long. The CDR3 loop reads CASSPTGVAETQYF. In nucleotides, the CDR3 is TGTGCCAGCTCACCGACAGGAGTTGCAGAGACCCAGTACTTC.

V usage is TRBV28 and J usage is TRBJ1-2; 10 bases agree with TRBD1. V gave up 10 bases and J gave up 4 bases; unmatched junction bases: 12. From germline, CDR1 is MDHEN and CDR2 SYDVKM. This CDR3 spans 15 amino acids. The CDR3 DNA follows: TGTGCCACCCGTGCACCGGGACAGGGGAGCTATGGCTACACCTTC. Amino acid sequence: CATRAPGQGSYGYTF.

The chain joins TRBV10-3 to TRBJ2-7; 7 nucleotides agree with TRBD1. Germline V lookup: CDR1 ENHRY, CDR2 SYGVKD. This CDR3 has 12 residues. V lost 8 bases, J lost 2 bases, and 3 bases stayed unmatched. The DNA for the CDR3 is TGTGCCATCGGGGACAGTGCCTACGAGCAGTACTTC. Its protein is CAIGDSAYEQYF.

A few counts support this clone. The genes are TRBV6-1 and TRBJ2-6, with D possibly TRBD1 on 6 matching bases. The CDR3 covers 17 residues. Looked up from germline, CDR1 is MNHNS and CDR2 is SASEGT. Trimming pared 3 bases from V and 1 base from J, leaving 13 bases between. The CDR3 bases are TGTGCCAGCAGTGACTTGGACAGCATTTCTGGGGCCAACGTCCTGACTTTC. As protein: CASSDLDSISGANVLTF.

This clone was seen a handful of times. The CDR3 DNA reads as TGTGCCAGCAGCGAACGGGGGAGACCCTTAAATGAAAAACTGTTTTTT. This encodes CASSERGRPLNEKLFF. The gene calls are TRBV6-1 and TRBJ1-4; a possible D gene is TRBD1 (5 bases). The V gene lost 6 bases and the J gene lost 5 bases, with 19 bases spanning the gap. Germline loops: CDR1 MNHNS, CDR2 SASEGT. The length of the CDR3 is 16 residues.

This chain joins TRBV4-1 and TRBJ2-1, with D hard to call. The CDR3 runs 11 residues. Germline loops: CDR1 MGHRA, CDR2 YSYEKL. V was cut by 6 bases and J by 3 bases, with 3 bases left in between. The DNA for the CDR3 is TGCGCCAGCAGACACTACAATGAGCAGTTCTTC. Its protein product is CASRHYNEQFF.